The entry below describes one TCR beta chain. This clonotype was seen a handful of times. Its antigen has not been determined. Nothing much larger sits one base from this clone, and base qualities are not available. The data were taken from a study of patients and donors after allogeneic stem cell transplantation (dated by TCRdb to 2020 to 2022). The CDR3 covers 13 residues, taking in both the cysteine and the phenylalanine. Of the read, only the CDR3 DNA is kept; its 39 bases are in frame from base 1. At the junction V is shortened by 8 bases and J by 4 bases, with 11 bases in between. Reading the germline V gene gives CDR1 MDHEN and CDR2 SYDVKM. Libraries were constructed by RT-PCR. The sequencing machine was a NextSeq 550. Using fastp trimming at Q25 and MiXCR clonotype assembly, TCRdb reanalyzed the public sequencing data and kept in-frame beta chains. A single entry per CDR3 protein holds the most common genes and DNA from its merged rows. The sample profile shows under 200,000 distinct CDR3 sequences; about 30% of them were found once. Clones ranked in the top ten supply about 3.3% of the sample.

Input material: blood, either unsorted or a sorted T cell fraction (not recorded which). The origin of this receptor is a human donor who was either an allogeneic HSCT recipient or a stem cell or donor lymphocyte infusion donor (not recorded which). It is not recorded whose cells these are; they may come from a transplant donor. The chain is assembled from TRBV28 and TRBJ2-2; too little of a D gene remains to name it. The CDR3 is CASHRGGTGELFF. The sequence in DNA is TGTGCCAGCCATAGAGGTGGCACCGGGGAGCTGTTTTTT.